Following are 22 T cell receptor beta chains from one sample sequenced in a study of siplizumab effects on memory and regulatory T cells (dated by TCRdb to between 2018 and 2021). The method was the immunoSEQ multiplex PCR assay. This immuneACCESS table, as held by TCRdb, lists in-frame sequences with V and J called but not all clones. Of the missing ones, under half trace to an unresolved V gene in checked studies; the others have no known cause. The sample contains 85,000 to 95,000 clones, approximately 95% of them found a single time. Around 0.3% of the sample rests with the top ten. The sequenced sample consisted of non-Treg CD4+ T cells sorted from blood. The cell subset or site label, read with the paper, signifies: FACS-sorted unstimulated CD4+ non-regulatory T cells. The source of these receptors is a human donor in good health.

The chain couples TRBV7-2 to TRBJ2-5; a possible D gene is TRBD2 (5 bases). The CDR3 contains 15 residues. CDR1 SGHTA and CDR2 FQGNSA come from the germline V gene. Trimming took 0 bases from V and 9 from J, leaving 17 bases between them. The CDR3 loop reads CASSLAQAPRGPQYF. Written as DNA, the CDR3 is TGTGCCAGCAGCTTAGCGCAGGCCCCCCGAGGGCCCCAGTACTTC.

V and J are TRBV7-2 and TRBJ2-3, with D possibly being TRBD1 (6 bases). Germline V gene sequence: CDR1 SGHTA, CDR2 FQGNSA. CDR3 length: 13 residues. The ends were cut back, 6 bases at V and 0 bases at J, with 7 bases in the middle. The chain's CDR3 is CASRGQSTDTQYF. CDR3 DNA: TGTGCCAGCAGAGGACAGAGCACAGATACGCAGTATTTT.

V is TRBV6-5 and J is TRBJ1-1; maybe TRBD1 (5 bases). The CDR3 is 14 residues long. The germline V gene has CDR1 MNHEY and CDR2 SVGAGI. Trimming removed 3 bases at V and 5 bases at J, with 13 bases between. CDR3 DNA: TGTGCCAGCAGTTATCCCGGGAGGGGAACTGAAGCTTTCTTT. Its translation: CASSYPGRGTEAFF.

CDR3 nucleotides: TGCGCCAGCAGCTTGGCCGGAATCTCTGGAAACACCATATATTTT. Its protein product is CASSLAGISGNTIYF. This chain uses TRBV5-1 with TRBJ1-3; no firm D call. This CDR3 is 15 amino acids long. The V gene's germline CDR1 is SGHRS and CDR2 YFSETQ. V was shortened by 0 bases and J by 0 bases, with 7 bases between the two germline ends.

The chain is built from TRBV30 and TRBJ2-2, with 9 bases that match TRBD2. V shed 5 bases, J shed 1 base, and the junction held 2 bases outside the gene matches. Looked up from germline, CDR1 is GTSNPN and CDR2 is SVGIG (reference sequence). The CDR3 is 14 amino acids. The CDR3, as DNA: TGTGCCTGGGGACTAGCGAGGAACACCGGGGAGCTGTTTTTT. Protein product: CAWGLARNTGELFF.

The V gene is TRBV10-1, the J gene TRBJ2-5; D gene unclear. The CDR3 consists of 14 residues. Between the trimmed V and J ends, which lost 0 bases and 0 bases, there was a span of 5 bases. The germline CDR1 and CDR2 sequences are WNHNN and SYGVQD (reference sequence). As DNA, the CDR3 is TGCGCCAGCAGTGAGTCGGCGGACCAAGAGACCCAGTACTTC. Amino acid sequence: CASSESADQETQYF.

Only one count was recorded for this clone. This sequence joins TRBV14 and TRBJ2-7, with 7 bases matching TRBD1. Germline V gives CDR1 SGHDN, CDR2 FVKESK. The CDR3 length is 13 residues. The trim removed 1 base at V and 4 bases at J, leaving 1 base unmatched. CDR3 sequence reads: CASSQVRGYEQYF. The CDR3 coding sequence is TGTGCCAGCAGCCAAGTCAGGGGGTACGAGCAGTACTTC.

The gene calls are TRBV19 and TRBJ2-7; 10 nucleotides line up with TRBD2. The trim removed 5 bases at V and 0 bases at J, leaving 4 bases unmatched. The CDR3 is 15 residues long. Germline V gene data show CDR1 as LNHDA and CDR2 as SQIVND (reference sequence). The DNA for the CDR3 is TGTGCCAGTAGTCTGGCTAGCGGGGGCTCCTACGAGCAGTACTTC. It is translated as CASSLASGGSYEQYF.

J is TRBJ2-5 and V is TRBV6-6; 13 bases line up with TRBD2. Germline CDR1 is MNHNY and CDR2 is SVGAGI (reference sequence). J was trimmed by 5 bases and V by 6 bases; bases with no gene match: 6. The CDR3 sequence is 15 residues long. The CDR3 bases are TGTGCCAGCAGCTCTCGACTAGCGGGAGGCGAGACCCAGTACTTC. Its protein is CASSSRLAGGETQYF.

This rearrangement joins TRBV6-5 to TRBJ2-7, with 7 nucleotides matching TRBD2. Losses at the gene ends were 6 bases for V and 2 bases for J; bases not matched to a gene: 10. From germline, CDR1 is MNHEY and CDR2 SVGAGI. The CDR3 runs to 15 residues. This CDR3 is CASSFGASGTYEQYF. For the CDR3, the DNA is TGTGCCAGCAGCTTCGGGGCTAGCGGCACCTACGAGCAGTACTTC.

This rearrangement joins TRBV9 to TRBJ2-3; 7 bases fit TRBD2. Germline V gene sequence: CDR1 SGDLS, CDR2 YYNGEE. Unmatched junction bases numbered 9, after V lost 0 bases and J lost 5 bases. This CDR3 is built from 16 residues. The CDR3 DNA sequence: TGTGCCAGCAGCGTAGGACTAGCCGGTTCTGAAGATACGCAGTATTTT. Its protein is CASSVGLAGSEDTQYF.

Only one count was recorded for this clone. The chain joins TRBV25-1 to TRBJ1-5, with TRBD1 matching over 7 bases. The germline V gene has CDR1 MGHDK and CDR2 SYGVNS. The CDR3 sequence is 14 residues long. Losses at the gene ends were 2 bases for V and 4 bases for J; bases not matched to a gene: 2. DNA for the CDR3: TGTGCCAGCAGTGAACTGGGACAGAATCAGCCCCAGCATTTT. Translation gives CASSELGQNQPQHF.

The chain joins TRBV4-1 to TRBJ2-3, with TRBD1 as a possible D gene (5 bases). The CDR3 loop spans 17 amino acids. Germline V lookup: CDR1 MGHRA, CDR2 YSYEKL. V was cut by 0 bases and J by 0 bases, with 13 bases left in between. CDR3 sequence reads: CASSQDLDTASTDTQYF. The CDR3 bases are TGCGCCAGCAGCCAAGATTTGGACACCGCCAGCACAGATACGCAGTATTTT.

CDR3 nucleotide sequence: TGTGCCAGCCGGGGGGGGAGGAACAATGAGCAGTTCTTC. This gives the protein CASRGGRNNEQFF. The V gene is TRBV6-5, the J gene TRBJ2-1, with 8 bases matching TRBD2. The CDR3 length is 13 residues. Germline CDR1 is MNHEY and CDR2 is SVGAGI. Germline trimming cut 8 bases from V and 5 bases from J; bases unmatched to any gene: 5.

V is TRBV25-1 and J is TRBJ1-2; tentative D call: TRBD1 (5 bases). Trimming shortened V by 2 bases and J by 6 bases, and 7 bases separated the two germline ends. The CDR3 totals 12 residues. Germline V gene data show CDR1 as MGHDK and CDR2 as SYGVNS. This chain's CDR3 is CASSETRDGYTF. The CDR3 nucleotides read TGTGCCAGCAGTGAAACCAGGGATGGCTACACCTTC.

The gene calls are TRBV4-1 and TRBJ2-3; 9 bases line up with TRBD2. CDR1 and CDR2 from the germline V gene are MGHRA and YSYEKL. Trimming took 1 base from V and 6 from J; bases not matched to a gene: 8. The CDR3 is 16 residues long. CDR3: CASSQGSGRGIDTQYF. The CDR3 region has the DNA TGCGCCAGCAGCCAAGGTAGCGGGAGAGGGATCGATACGCAGTATTTT.

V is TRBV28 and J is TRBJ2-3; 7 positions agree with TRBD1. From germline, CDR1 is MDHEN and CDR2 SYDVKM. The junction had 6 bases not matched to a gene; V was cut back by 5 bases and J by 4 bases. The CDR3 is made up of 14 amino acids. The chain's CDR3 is CASSTRQGSDTQYF. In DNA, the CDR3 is TGTGCCAGCAGTACCCGACAGGGTTCAGATACGCAGTATTTT.

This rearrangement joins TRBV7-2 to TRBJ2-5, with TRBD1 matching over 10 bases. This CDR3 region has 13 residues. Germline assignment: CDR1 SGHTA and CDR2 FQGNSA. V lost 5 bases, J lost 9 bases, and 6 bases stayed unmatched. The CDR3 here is CASSPGQGLSQYF. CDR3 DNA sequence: TGTGCCAGCAGCCCGGGACAGGGGCTATCCCAGTACTTC.

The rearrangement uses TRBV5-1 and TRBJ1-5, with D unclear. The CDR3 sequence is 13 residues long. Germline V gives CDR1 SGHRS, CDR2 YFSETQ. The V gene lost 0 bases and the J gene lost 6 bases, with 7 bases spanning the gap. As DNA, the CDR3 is TGCGCCAGCAGCTTGGAGGTGGGTCAGCCCCAGCATTTT. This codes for CASSLEVGQPQHF.

CDR3 loop: CASSKPGTGGHNEQFF. Here the CDR3 DNA reads TGTGCCAGCAGCAAGCCCGGGACAGGGGGTCACAATGAGCAGTTCTTC. The rearrangement joins TRBV11-1 to TRBJ2-1; 11 nucleotides agree with TRBD1. The ends lost 5 bases at V and 5 bases at J; junction bases unmatched: 8. Germline values: CDR1 SGHAT, CDR2 FQDESV (reference sequence). The CDR3 totals 16 residues.

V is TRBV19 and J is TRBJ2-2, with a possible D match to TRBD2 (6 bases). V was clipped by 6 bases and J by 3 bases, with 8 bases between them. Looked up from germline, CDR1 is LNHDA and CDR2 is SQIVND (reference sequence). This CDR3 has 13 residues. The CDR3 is CASSGTDTGELFF. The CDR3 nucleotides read TGTGCCAGTAGCGGGACTGACACCGGGGAGCTGTTTTTT.

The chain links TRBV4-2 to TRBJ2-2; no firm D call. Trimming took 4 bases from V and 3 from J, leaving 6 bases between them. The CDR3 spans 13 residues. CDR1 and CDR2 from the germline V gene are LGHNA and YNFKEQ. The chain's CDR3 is CASSPLDTGELFF. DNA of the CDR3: TGTGCCAGCAGCCCCCTGGACACCGGGGAGCTGTTTTTT.